These 27 T cell receptor beta chains came from one sample sequenced in a study of glioma-infiltrating T cells. TCR alpha and beta CDR3 regions were amplified from RNA using iRepertoire nested multiplex PCR. TCRdb called the multiplex PCR reads again in MiXCR, with one record for every CDR3 protein. The sample shows roughly 120,000 distinct CDR3 sequences, about 23% of them seen only once. Sequenced material: glioma tissue, nonneoplastic brain tissue, or PBMCs (not recorded which). The origin of the receptors is a human donor with low-grade glioma or glioblastoma, undergoing nonglioma brain surgery, or in good health (not recorded which).

The CDR3 loop is CASSVTGQGDTQYF. CDR3 nucleotides: TGTGCCAGCAGCGTGACGGGACAAGGAGATACGCAGTATTTT. The V gene is TRBV9, the J gene TRBJ2-3; D possibly corresponds to TRBD1 (6 bases). Germline CDR1 SGDLS, CDR2 YYNGEE. Trimming took off 2 bases at V and 5 bases at J, with 12 bases between the two ends. The CDR3 has 14 amino acids.

V usage is TRBV7-2 and J usage is TRBJ2-7, with a weak D call TRBD2 (6 bases). Deletions cut 0 bases from V and 6 bases from J, with 15 bases between. The CDR3 spans 15 residues. Germline CDR1 is SGHTA and CDR2 is FQGNSA. As DNA, the CDR3 is TGTGCCAGCAGCTTAGCGGGAGGCCCCGGACGCGAGCAGTACTTC. This translates into CASSLAGGPGREQYF. The entire variable domain, with the rest obtained from reference TRBV7-2 and TRBJ2-7, is as follows: GAGVSQSPSNKVTEKGKDVELRCDPISGHTALYWYRQSLGQGLEFLIYFQGNSAPDKSGLPSDRFSAERTGGSVSTLTIQRTQQEDSAVYLCASSLAGGPGREQYFGPGTRLTVT.

This clonotype was counted many times. This chain joins TRBV15 and TRBJ2-2; the D gene is possibly TRBD1 (6 bases). The V gene's germline CDR1 is LNHNV and CDR2 YYDKDF (reference sequence). V was shortened by 6 bases and J by 2 bases, with 16 bases between the two germline ends. CDR3 length: 16 residues. This chain's CDR3 is CATSLQQGYNTGELFF. The CDR3 DNA follows: TGTGCCACCAGTTTACAACAGGGATATAACACCGGGGAGCTGTTTTTT.

This clonotype was recorded at least ten times. The chain has TRBV18 and TRBJ2-7, with TRBD1 as a possible D gene (6 bases). Germline values: CDR1 KGHSH, CDR2 LQKENI. There are 15 residues in the CDR3. V lost 2 bases, J lost 1 base, and 12 bases lay in between. The CDR3 region has the DNA TGTGCCAGCTCACCAGCAGGGGTTTCGTCCTACGAGCAGTACTTC. Its protein product is CASSPAGVSSYEQYF.

This clonotype showed up many times. The chain combines TRBV7-9 with TRBJ2-1; no definite D call. This CDR3 is built from 16 residues. The ends were cut back, 1 base at V and 5 bases at J, with 15 bases in the middle. Germline V gene data show CDR1 as SEHNR and CDR2 as FQNEAQ (reference sequence). The CDR3 reads CASSLVGSQAHNEQFF. DNA of the CDR3: TGTGCCAGCAGCTTAGTTGGCAGCCAAGCACACAATGAGCAGTTCTTC.

The V gene is TRBV5-1, the J gene TRBJ2-4; D may be TRBD1 (6 bases). Germline CDR1 reads SGHRS; CDR2 reads YFSETQ. The CDR3 is made up of 17 amino acids. V shed 0 bases and J shed 0 bases, with 13 bases lying between them. The chain's CDR3 is CASSLVPRGGAKNIQYF. Written as DNA, the CDR3 is TGCGCCAGCAGCTTGGTCCCTAGAGGGGGAGCCAAAAACATTCAGTACTTC.

This chain links TRBV29-1 with TRBJ2-1; D not certain. The length of the CDR3 is 13 residues. V lost 6 bases and J 7 bases, leaving 16 bases between the germline ends. Per the germline V gene, CDR1 is SQVTM and CDR2 is ANQGSEA. The CDR3 reads CSVSARLLNEQFF. CDR3 coding DNA: TGCAGCGTCTCCGCGAGGCTCCTAAATGAGCAGTTCTTC.

This clonotype was observed many times. The J gene is TRBJ2-7, the V gene TRBV28; either TRBD1 or TRBD2 may supply D (6 bases each). The CDR3 is 14 residues long. Per germline, CDR1 MDHEN and CDR2 SYDVKM. Trimming stripped 3 bases from V and 5 bases from J, with 14 bases between. CDR3 region: CASSLRGEHHEQYF. The CDR3 DNA sequence: TGTGCCAGCAGTTTGAGGGGGGAGCACCACGAGCAGTACTTC.

This clonotype was seen a handful of times. The chain joins TRBV5-4 to TRBJ2-1; D possibly matches TRBD1 or TRBD2 (5 bases each). The V end lost 0 bases, the J end lost 0 bases, and 7 bases lay between the germline ends. This CDR3 comprises 15 residues. Looked up from germline, CDR1 is SGHNT and CDR2 is YYREEE (reference sequence). Written as DNA, the CDR3 is TGTGCCAGCAGCTTGGGAGGGACCTCCTACAATGAGCAGTTCTTC. This sequence encodes CASSLGGTSYNEQFF.

A remark on this clonotype: At one boundary the junction diverges from the germline segment, which might be a read error. V gene TRBV5-5 combines with J gene TRBJ2-5; D may be TRBD2 (5 bases). The CDR3 contains 15 residues. Germline V gives CDR1 SGHKS, CDR2 YYEKEE (reference sequence). The CDR3 nucleotides are TGTGCCCGCCGCCCCCCTCGGGGTCCCCCCGCGCCCCCGTCCTTC. Amino acid sequence: CARRPPRGPPAPPSF. Based on the CDR3 plus reference TRBV5-5 and TRBJ2-5, the full variable domain is DAGVTQSPTHLIKTRGQQVTLRCSPISGHKSVSWYQQVLGQGPQFIFQYYEKEERGRGNFPDRFSARQFPNYSSELNVNALLLGDSALYLCARRPPRGPPAPPSFGPGTRLLVL.

Worth noting for this clonotype: A much larger clone differs by one base, so this may be a read error. The V and J genes are TRBV4-1 and TRBJ2-1; weak D call: TRBD2 (6 bases). This CDR3 region has 14 residues. From germline, CDR1 is MGHRA and CDR2 YSYEKL. The CDR3 loop reads CARSPSPGELEGFF. The CDR3 DNA reads as TGCGCCAGAAGCCCCTCCCCGGGGGAACTAGAGGGGTTCTTC.

This clonotype was detected many times. The gene calls are TRBV4-1 and TRBJ2-7; 8 bases map to TRBD2. The germline CDR1 and CDR2 sequences are MGHRA and YSYEKL. The CDR3 runs to 16 residues. V lost 1 base and J lost 3; bases outside the gene matches: 8. CDR3 region: CASSQAASGSLYEQYF. DNA of the CDR3: TGCGCCAGCAGCCAAGCGGCCAGCGGGAGTCTCTACGAGCAGTACTTC.

The V gene is TRBV5-1, the J gene TRBJ2-7; TRBD1 is a possible D gene (6 bases). Trimming removed 3 bases from V and 1 base from J, with 14 bases in between. The CDR3 runs to 15 residues. The germline V gene has CDR1 SGHRS and CDR2 YFSETQ. The CDR3 DNA is TGCGCCAGCAGCTCGACAGGCCGAGGATCCTACGAGCAGTACTTC. This sequence encodes CASSSTGRGSYEQYF.

This clonotype was detected many times. CDR3 in amino acids: CASSYTTSGTGELFF. CDR3 nucleotide sequence: TGTGCCAGCAGTTACACGACTAGCGGCACCGGGGAGCTGTTTTTT. The chain employs TRBV6-6 and TRBJ2-2; 9 nucleotides match TRBD2. The germline V gene has CDR1 MNHNY and CDR2 SVGAGI (reference sequence). CDR3 length equals 15 residues. The trim removed 2 bases at V and 4 bases at J, leaving 2 bases unmatched.

The table lists this clonotype with many counts. This could be a read error, since a much larger clone is one nucleotide away. The V call is TRBV12-3 or TRBV12-4, the J call TRBJ2-3; the match to TRBD2 covers 13 bases. V shed 4 bases and J 4 bases; nucleotides not matched to a gene: 2. The CDR3 contains 15 residues. This chain's CDR3 is CASSWTSGGPDTQYF. CDR3 in DNA: TGTGCCAGCAGTTGGACTAGCGGGGGCCCAGATACGCAGTATTTT.

This clonotype has ten or more counts. V is TRBV3-1 and J is TRBJ2-1, with no clear D. The CDR3 has 15 residues. The germline V and J ends were trimmed by 2 bases and 2 bases, with 10 bases remaining between them. The germline V gene encodes CDR1 LGHDT and CDR2 YNNKEL (reference sequence). The chain's CDR3 is CASSQKGWPYNEQFF. The CDR3 DNA follows: TGTGCCAGCAGCCAAAAGGGCTGGCCCTACAATGAGCAGTTCTTC.

In this sample, this clonotype turned up once. This sequence joins TRBV11-2 and TRBJ2-1, with D uncertain. Trimming removed 1 base at V and 5 bases at J, with 12 bases between. CDR1 and CDR2 (germline): SGHAT, FQNNGV. The CDR3 is 15 amino acids. This CDR3 is CASSLVSTGHNEQFF. In DNA, the CDR3 is TGTGCCAGCAGCTTAGTGTCCACTGGTCACAATGAGCAGTTCTTC.

A word on this clonotype: A much larger clone is a single base away; this may be a read error. The chain joins TRBV3-1 to TRBJ1-3; D ambiguous. The germline CDR1 and CDR2 sequences are LGHDT and YNNKEL (reference sequence). The CDR3 runs to 12 residues. Written as DNA, the CDR3 is TGTGCCAGCAGCCAAAATGGAACCACCATATATTTT. Protein product: CASSQNGTTIYF.

This clonotype occurred once. Just one base apart from a much larger clone, this may be a read error. The V and J genes are TRBV14 and TRBJ2-7, with TRBD1 matching over 8 bases. From germline, CDR1 is SGHDN and CDR2 FVKESK. The CDR3 extends over 12 amino acids. CDR3 region: CANSFTGGEQYF. DNA for the CDR3: TGTGCCAACAGCTTCACAGGGGGCGAGCAGTACTTC.

V usage is TRBV12-3 or TRBV12-4 and J usage is TRBJ1-1; D unclear. CDR3 length: 13 residues. Trimming took off 5 bases at V and 2 bases at J, with 9 bases between the two ends. CDR3 DNA: TGTGCCAGCAGTCCAGCCCAAAACACTGAAGCTTTCTTT. This gives the protein CASSPAQNTEAFF.

This clonotype came up a few times. At one boundary the junction diverges from the germline segment, which might be a read error. The chain uses TRBV6-2 or TRBV6-3 and TRBJ2-5; no definite D call. From germline, CDR1 is MNHEY and CDR2 SVGEGT. This CDR3 is built from 11 residues. The CDR3 protein is CASSSQEAQYF. The DNA of the CDR3 is TGTGCCAGCAGTTCGCAAGAGGCCCAGTACTTC.

This chain links TRBV7-2 with TRBJ2-3, with TRBD2 matching over 14 bases. The CDR3 is 16 residues long. CDR1 is SGHTA, CDR2 FQGNSA, per germline. V shed 8 bases and J 6 bases; nucleotides not matched to a gene: 10. The CDR3 DNA sequence: TGTGCCAGCCGCCCCAGACTAGCGGGAGGGGGGGATACGCAGTATTTT. Residues: CASRPRLAGGGDTQYF.

For this clonotype: It may be a read error: a sequence one base away is much more abundant. J is TRBJ2-3 and V is TRBV4-1; D is uncertain. Germline-derived CDR1 and CDR2 are MGHRA and YSYEKL. The CDR3 length is 14 residues. Trimming removed 0 bases at V and 7 bases at J, with 11 bases between. The CDR3: CASSQDPAAYTQYF. In DNA, the CDR3 is TGCGCCAGCAGCCAAGATCCCGCGGCATATACGCAGTATTTT.

The chain has TRBV11-2 and TRBJ2-1; perhaps TRBD1 as D (7 bases). CDR1 and CDR2 (germline): SGHAT, FQNNGV. Trimming removed 9 bases at V and 0 bases at J, with 27 bases between. CDR3 length equals 19 residues. CDR3 sequence: CARSGDQGGPISSYNEQFF. DNA for the CDR3: TGTGCCAGAAGCGGAGACCAGGGGGGCCCAATTAGCTCCTACAATGAGCAGTTCTTC.

A remark on this clonotype: An end of the junction does not agree with germline; a read error may underlie this. J is TRBJ2-3 and V is TRBV4-1, with 8 positions matching TRBD2. CDR1 and CDR2 from the germline V gene are MGHRA and YSYEKL. CDR3 size: 16 residues. The CDR3 loop reads CASSEETSASTDTQYF. The CDR3 DNA reads TGCGCCAGCAGCGAAGAGACTAGCGCGAGCACAGATACGCAGTATTTT.

This clonotype showed up many times. The chain links TRBV20-1 to TRBJ2-3, with D perhaps TRBD1 (6 bases). CDR3 length: 14 amino acids. Germline V gene data show CDR1 as DFQATT and CDR2 as SNEGSKA (reference sequence). V was trimmed by 1 base and J by 4 bases, leaving 12 bases between them. DNA of the CDR3: TGCAGTGCTAGAGGTGTACAGGGTTCAGATACGCAGTATTTT. Protein: CSARGVQGSDTQYF.

The J gene is TRBJ1-4, the V gene TRBV7-9; D ambiguous. CDR1 is SEHNR and CDR2 is FQNEAQ in the germline V gene (reference sequence). The CDR3 runs 13 residues. The V and J ends lost 4 bases and 9 bases respectively, with 12 bases between them. CDR3 sequence: CASSSPGRKKLFF. Here the CDR3 DNA reads TGTGCCAGCAGCTCGCCGGGGAGAAAAAAACTGTTTTTT.